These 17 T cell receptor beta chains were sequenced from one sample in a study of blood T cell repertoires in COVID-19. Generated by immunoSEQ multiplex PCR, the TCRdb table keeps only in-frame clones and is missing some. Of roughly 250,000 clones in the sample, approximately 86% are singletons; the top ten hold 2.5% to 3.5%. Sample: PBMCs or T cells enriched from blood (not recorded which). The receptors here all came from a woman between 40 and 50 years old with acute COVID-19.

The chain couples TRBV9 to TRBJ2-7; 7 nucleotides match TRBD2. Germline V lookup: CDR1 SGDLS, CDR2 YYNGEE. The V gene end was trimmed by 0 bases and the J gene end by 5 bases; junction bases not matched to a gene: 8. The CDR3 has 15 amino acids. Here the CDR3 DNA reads TGTGCCAGCAGCGTAGGATCTAGCGGAGGCCACGAGCAGTACTTC. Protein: CASSVGSSGGHEQYF.

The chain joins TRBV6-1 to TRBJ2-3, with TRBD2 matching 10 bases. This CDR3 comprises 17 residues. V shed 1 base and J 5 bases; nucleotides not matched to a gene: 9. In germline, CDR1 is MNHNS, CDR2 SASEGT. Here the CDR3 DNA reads TGTGCCAGCAGTGAAGGAAATCTAGCGGGAGTCGTAGATACGCAGTATTTT. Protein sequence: CASSEGNLAGVVDTQYF.

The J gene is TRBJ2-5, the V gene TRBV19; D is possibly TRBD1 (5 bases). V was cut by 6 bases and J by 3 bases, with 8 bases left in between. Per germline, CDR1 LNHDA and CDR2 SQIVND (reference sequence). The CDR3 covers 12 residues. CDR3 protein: CASRGREETQYF. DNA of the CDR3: TGTGCCAGTAGGGGCAGGGAAGAGACCCAGTACTTC.

The CDR3 DNA follows: TGTGCCAGCAGTACATCCGAGGGGCGGGGGGACGGGTACTATGGCTACACCTTC. Translating it yields CASSTSEGRGDGYYGYTF. The gene calls are TRBV27 and TRBJ1-2, with D tentatively TRBD1 (5 bases). Germline CDR1 reads MNHEY; CDR2 reads SMNVEV (reference sequence). This CDR3 spans 18 amino acids. The V end lost 5 bases, the J end lost 3 bases, and 25 bases lay between the germline ends.

CDR3 protein: CASSVGDRASYGYTF. The CDR3 nucleotides read TGTGCCAGCAGCGTAGGGGACAGGGCTAGCTATGGCTACACCTTC. The chain combines TRBV9 with TRBJ1-2; 9 nucleotides line up with TRBD1. From germline, CDR1 is SGDLS and CDR2 YYNGEE. With V trimmed by 0 bases and J by 4 bases, 4 bases remained unmatched. The CDR3 loop spans 15 amino acids. The whole variable domain, filled in from reference TRBV9 and TRBJ1-2, reads DSGVTQTPKHLITATGQRVTLRCSPRSGDLSVYWYQQSLDQGLQFLIQYYNGEERAKGNILERFSAQQFPDLHSELNLSSLELGDSALYFCASSVGDRASYGYTFGSGTRLTVV.

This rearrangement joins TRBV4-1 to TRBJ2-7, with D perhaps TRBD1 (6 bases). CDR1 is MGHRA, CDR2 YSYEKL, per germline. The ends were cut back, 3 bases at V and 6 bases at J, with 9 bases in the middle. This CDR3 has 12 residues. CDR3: CASSQGASEQYF. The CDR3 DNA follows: TGCGCCAGCAGCCAGGGGGCCTCCGAGCAGTACTTC.

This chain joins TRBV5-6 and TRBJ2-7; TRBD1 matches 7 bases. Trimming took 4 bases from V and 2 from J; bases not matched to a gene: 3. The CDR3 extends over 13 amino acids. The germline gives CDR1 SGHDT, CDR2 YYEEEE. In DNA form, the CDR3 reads TGTGCCAGCAGCCGGGACAGAACCTACGAGCAGTACTTC. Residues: CASSRDRTYEQYF. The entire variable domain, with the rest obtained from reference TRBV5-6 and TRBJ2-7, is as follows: DAGVTQSPTHLIKTRGQQVTLRCSPKSGHDTVSWYQQALGQGPQFIFQYYEEEERQRGNFPDRFSGHQFPNYSSELNVNALLLGDSALYLCASSRDRTYEQYFGPGTRLTVT.

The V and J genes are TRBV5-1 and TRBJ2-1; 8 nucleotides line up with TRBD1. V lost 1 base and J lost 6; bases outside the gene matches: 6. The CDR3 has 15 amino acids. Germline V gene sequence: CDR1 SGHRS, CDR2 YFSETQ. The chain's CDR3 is CASSLSGQGVNEQFF. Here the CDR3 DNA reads TGCGCCAGCAGCTTGAGCGGACAGGGAGTCAATGAGCAGTTCTTC.

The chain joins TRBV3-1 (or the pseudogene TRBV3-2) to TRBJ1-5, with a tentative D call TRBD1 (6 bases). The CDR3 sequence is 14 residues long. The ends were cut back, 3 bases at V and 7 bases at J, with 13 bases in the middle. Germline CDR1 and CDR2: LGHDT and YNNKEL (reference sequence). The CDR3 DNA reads TGTGCCAGCAGCCAGTGGGGGCCCGGGCAGCCCCAGCATTTT. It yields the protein CASSQWGPGQPQHF.

This CDR3 is CASAELAGGYEQYF. The CDR3 DNA sequence: TGTGCCAGCGCAGAGCTAGCGGGGGGCTACGAGCAGTACTTC. The chain couples TRBV2 to TRBJ2-7; 11 bases agree with TRBD2. There are 14 residues in the CDR3. Germline V lookup: CDR1 SNHLY, CDR2 FYNNEI. With V trimmed by 8 bases and J by 3 bases, 6 bases remained unmatched.

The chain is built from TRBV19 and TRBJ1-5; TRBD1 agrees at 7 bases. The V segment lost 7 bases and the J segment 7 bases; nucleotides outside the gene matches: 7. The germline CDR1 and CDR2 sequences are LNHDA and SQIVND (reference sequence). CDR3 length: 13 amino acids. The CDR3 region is CASTDRRDQPQHF. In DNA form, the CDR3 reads TGTGCCAGTACGGACAGGCGGGACCAGCCCCAGCATTTT.

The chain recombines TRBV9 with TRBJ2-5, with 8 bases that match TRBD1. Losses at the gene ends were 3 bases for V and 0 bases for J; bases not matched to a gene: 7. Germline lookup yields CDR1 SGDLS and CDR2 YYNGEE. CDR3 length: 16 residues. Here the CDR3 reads CASSGTGGGYQETQYF. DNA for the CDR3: TGTGCCAGCAGCGGAACAGGGGGTGGTTACCAAGAGACCCAGTACTTC.

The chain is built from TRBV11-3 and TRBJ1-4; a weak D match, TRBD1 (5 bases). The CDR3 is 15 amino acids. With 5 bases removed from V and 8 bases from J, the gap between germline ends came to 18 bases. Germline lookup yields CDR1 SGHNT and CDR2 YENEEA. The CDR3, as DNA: TGTGCCAGCAGCGCCCCCCGGGGGGTCCGAGAAAAACTGTTTTTT. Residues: CASSAPRGVREKLFF. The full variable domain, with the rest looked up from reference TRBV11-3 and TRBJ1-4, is EAGVVQSPRYKIIEKKQPVAFWCNPISGHNTLYWYLQNLGQGPELLIRYENEEAVDDSQLPKDRFSAERLKGVDSTLKIQPAELGDSAVYLCASSAPRGVREKLFFGSGTQLSVL.

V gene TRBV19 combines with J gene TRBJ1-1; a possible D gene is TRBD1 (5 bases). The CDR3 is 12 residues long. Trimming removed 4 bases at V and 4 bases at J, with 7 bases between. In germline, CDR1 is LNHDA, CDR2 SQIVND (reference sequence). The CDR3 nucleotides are TGTGCCAGTAGTACAGGGCCCACTGAAGCTTTCTTT. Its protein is CASSTGPTEAFF.

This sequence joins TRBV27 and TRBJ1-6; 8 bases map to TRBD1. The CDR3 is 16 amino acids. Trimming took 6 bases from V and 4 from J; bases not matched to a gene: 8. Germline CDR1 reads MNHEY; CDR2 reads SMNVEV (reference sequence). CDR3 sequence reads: CASRTGAPIYNSPLHF. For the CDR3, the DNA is TGTGCCAGCAGGACAGGGGCCCCCATATATAATTCACCCCTCCACTTT.

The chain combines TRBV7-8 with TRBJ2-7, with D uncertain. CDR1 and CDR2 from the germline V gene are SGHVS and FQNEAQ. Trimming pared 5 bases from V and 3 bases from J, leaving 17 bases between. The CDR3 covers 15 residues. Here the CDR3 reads CASSPHAAFIYEQYF. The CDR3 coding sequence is TGTGCCAGCAGCCCGCATGCGGCATTCATCTACGAGCAGTACTTC.

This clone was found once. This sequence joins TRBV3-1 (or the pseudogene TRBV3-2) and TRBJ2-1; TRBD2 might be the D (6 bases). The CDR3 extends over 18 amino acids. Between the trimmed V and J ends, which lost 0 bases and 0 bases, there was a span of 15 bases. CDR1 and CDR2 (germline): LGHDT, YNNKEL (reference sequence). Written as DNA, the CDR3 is TGTGCCAGCAGCCAAGATCCCTTAGCGGAATTCTCCTACAATGAGCAGTTCTTC. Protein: CASSQDPLAEFSYNEQFF.